This TCR beta chain originates from a study of blood T cells in healthy people across ages. This clonotype was seen only a few times. Its specificity is unknown. With a J-beta primer mix and a sample-barcoded 5' primer, a second PCR ran about 7 to 12 cycles. MiXCR was run by TCRdb on the 5' RACE reads, yielding one entry per CDR3 protein. The sample records about 1.4 million distinct CDR3 sequences, around 59% being singletons. Broader study findings: Versus aged donors, long-lived donors had higher diversity and more naive CD4+ cells.

The CDR3 loop spans 15 amino acids. The germline V gene has CDR1 LGHNA and CDR2 YSLEER. The V and J ends lost 6 bases and 1 base respectively, with 15 bases between them. The specimen sequenced was blood. The clonotype originates from a man younger than 35 in good health. The chain uses TRBV4-3 and TRBJ1-2; D might be TRBD1 (5 bases). CDR3 in amino acids: CASRSSGGSNYGYTF. The CDR3 DNA reads as TGCGCCAGCAGGTCAAGTGGGGGTAGTAACTATGGCTACACCTTC.